Below are 22 T cell receptor beta chains sequenced from a single sample in a study of blood T cell repertoires in COVID-19. The method was immunoSEQ multiplex PCR; TCRdb's version includes in-frame clones alone and lacks a portion of them. The table includes around 330,000 clones, 88% detected once. The sequenced sample consisted of peripheral blood. Receptor source: a woman in her forties or fifties with active or convalescent COVID-19.

The V gene is TRBV29-1, the J gene TRBJ2-2; 7 bases are shared with TRBD1. The junction had 8 bases not matched to a gene; V was cut back by 6 bases and J by 4 bases. Looked up from germline, CDR1 is SQVTM and CDR2 is ANQGSEA. CDR3 size: 14 residues. CDR3 in DNA: TGCAGCGTCGACAAGGGACAGTTCACCGGGGAGCTGTTTTTT. This gives the protein CSVDKGQFTGELFF.

The chain joins TRBV7-5 to TRBJ2-1; the table names TRBD2, a call not compared with the DNA. TRBV7-5 is designated a pseudogene. CDR3 size: 15 residues. The CDR3 coding sequence is TGTGCCAGAAGCTTAAGGGTCGGCGGGACCGATGAGCAGTTCTTC. Protein product: CARSLRVGGTDEQFF.

The chain recombines TRBV6-1 with TRBJ1-3; 8 bases fit TRBD1. With V trimmed by 3 bases and J by 0 bases, 1 base remained unmatched. CDR3 length: 15 amino acids. In germline, CDR1 is MNHNS, CDR2 SASEGT. CDR3 loop: CASSETGASGNTIYF. The CDR3, as DNA: TGTGCCAGCAGTGAGACAGGGGCCTCTGGAAACACCATATATTTT.

The chain couples TRBV30 to TRBJ1-5; 12 bases agree with TRBD1. This CDR3 spans 17 amino acids. Per germline, CDR1 GTSNPN and CDR2 SVGIG (reference sequence). Unmatched junction bases numbered 4, after V lost 1 base and J lost 0 bases. In DNA, the CDR3 is TGTGCCTGGAGTGCCGGGGACAGGGGGCATAGCAATCAGCCCCAGCATTTT. As protein: CAWSAGDRGHSNQPQHF.

The rearrangement uses TRBV7-9 and TRBJ2-7; 8 bases map to TRBD1. The CDR3 runs 15 residues. The germline gives CDR1 SEHNR, CDR2 FQNEAQ (reference sequence). Trimming cost V 4 bases and J 7 bases; bases outside gene matches: 12. CDR3 loop: CASSSLTGALLEQYF. In DNA form, the CDR3 reads TGTGCCAGCAGCTCACTGACAGGGGCGTTATTGGAGCAGTACTTC.

The gene calls are TRBV9 and TRBJ2-1; 7 bases agree with TRBD1. The CDR3 has 16 amino acids. Germline V gene sequence: CDR1 SGDLS, CDR2 YYNGEE. V was pared by 3 bases and J by 3 bases, with 9 bases of the junction left unmatched. The CDR3 loop reads CASSALTGVGYNEQFF. The CDR3 DNA reads TGTGCCAGCAGCGCCCTTACAGGGGTGGGCTACAATGAGCAGTTCTTC.

The chain uses TRBV5-1 and TRBJ1-6; a possible D gene is TRBD1 (6 bases). Germline V lookup: CDR1 SGHRS, CDR2 YFSETQ. The V gene lost 4 bases and the J gene lost 3 bases, with 17 bases spanning the gap. The CDR3 is 17 residues long. The CDR3 nucleotides read TGCGCCAGCAGCCCTTCCGGGGACATGCACTATAATTCACCCCTCCACTTT. It specifies CASSPSGDMHYNSPLHF.

This sequence joins TRBV12-3 or TRBV12-4 and TRBJ2-2; tentative D call: TRBD1 (6 bases). Trimming took off 5 bases at V and 9 bases at J, with 13 bases between the two ends. This CDR3 has 13 residues. The CDR3, as DNA: TGTGCCAGCAGTAGGGGGACCCTGAGGGAGCTGTTTTTT. Translating it yields CASSRGTLRELFF.

The chain combines TRBV2 with TRBJ1-1, with D maybe TRBD1 (6 bases). Trimming stripped 0 bases from V and 0 bases from J, with 17 bases between. CDR3 length equals 18 residues. Germline values: CDR1 SNHLY, CDR2 FYNNEI. DNA of the CDR3: TGTGCCAGCAGTGAAGCGGGGGCAGGGGAACGGATGAACACTGAAGCTTTCTTT. It yields the protein CASSEAGAGERMNTEAFF.

The J gene is TRBJ1-6, the V gene TRBV30; TRBD1 matches at 8 bases. The CDR3 loop spans 15 amino acids. V lost 7 bases, J lost 9 bases, and 14 bases stayed unmatched. CDR1 and CDR2 (germline): GTSNPN, SVGIG (reference sequence). CDR3 amino acids: CAYHFGAGGSSPLHF. The CDR3 bases are TGTGCCTACCACTTTGGCGCAGGGGGCTCTTCACCCCTCCACTTT.

Details on this clone: The sample carries other DNA sequences with the same CDR3. J is TRBJ1-5 and V is TRBV29-1; TRBD1 matches 7 bases. Germline V gene data show CDR1 as SQVTM and CDR2 as ANQGSEA. The CDR3 is made up of 12 amino acids. V lost 4 bases to trimming and J lost 4 bases; unmatched junction nucleotides: 1. The CDR3 DNA sequence: TGCAGCGTTGGACAGGGAAATCAGCCCCAGCATTTT. It yields the protein CSVGQGNQPQHF.

This rearrangement joins TRBV18 to TRBJ1-2, with D uncertain. This CDR3 is built from 12 residues. V dropped 3 bases and J dropped 7 bases, with 9 bases sitting between them. Germline loops: CDR1 KGHSH, CDR2 LQKENI. The CDR3 loop is CASSPESFGYTF. CDR3 DNA sequence: TGTGCCAGCTCACCCGAGTCATTTGGCTACACCTTC.

This chain uses TRBV30 with TRBJ2-5; D might be TRBD1 (6 bases). Germline CDR1 and CDR2: GTSNPN and SVGIG (reference sequence). The CDR3 length is 14 residues. The germline V and J ends were trimmed by 1 base and 4 bases, with 13 bases remaining between them. CDR3 nucleotides: TGTGCCTGGAGTGAAGGGGGAATGGGAGAGACCCAGTACTTC. This gives the protein CAWSEGGMGETQYF.

This sequence joins TRBV30 and TRBJ1-2, with a possible D match to TRBD1 (5 bases). Germline values: CDR1 GTSNPN, CDR2 SVGIG (reference sequence). V was shortened by 8 bases and J by 9 bases, with 25 bases between the two germline ends. CDR3 length equals 14 residues. The CDR3 DNA reads TGTGCCGCCTACTTTGGCAAGGGGTTATGGAGCTACACCTTC. Encoded protein: CAAYFGKGLWSYTF.

V gene TRBV28 combines with J gene TRBJ1-1, with 10 bases that match TRBD1. Germline V gene lookup returns CDR1 MDHEN and CDR2 SYDVKM. The trim removed 0 bases at V and 0 bases at J, leaving 1 base unmatched. The CDR3 has 16 residues. CDR3 in DNA: TGTGCCAGCAGTTTATGGGGACAGGGGATGAACACTGAAGCTTTCTTT. Protein sequence: CASSLWGQGMNTEAFF.

This rearrangement joins TRBV2 to TRBJ1-5; 9 nucleotides match TRBD1. From germline, CDR1 is SNHLY and CDR2 FYNNEI. This CDR3 has 16 amino acids. With V trimmed by 6 bases and J by 3 bases, 9 bases remained unmatched. DNA for the CDR3: TGTGCCAGCAGACTTCCGGGACAGGGACCCAATCAGCCCCAGCATTTT. This codes for CASRLPGQGPNQPQHF. Complete variable domain (other parts from reference TRBV2 and TRBJ1-5): EPEVTQTPSHQVTQMGQEVILRCVPISNHLYFYWYRQILGQKVEFLVSFYNNEISEKSEIFDDQFSVERPDGSNFTLKIRSTKLEDSAMYFCASRLPGQGPNQPQHFGDGTRLSIL.

The chain has TRBV5-6 and TRBJ1-1; D unresolved. The germline V gene encodes CDR1 SGHDT and CDR2 YYEEEE. The CDR3 extends over 14 amino acids. V lost 0 bases and J lost 1, with 7 bases in between. The CDR3 nucleotides read TGTGCCAGCAGCTTGGCGAACAGGAACACTGAAGCTTTCTTT. Translation gives CASSLANRNTEAFF.

This clone was found a few times. The chain couples TRBV6-2 or TRBV6-3 to TRBJ1-2; 8 bases are shared with TRBD1. The CDR3 contains 13 residues. The V and J ends lost 6 bases and 7 bases, in that order; junction bases with no gene match: 7. Per the germline V gene, CDR1 is MNHEY and CDR2 is SVGEGT. DNA of the CDR3: TGTGCCAGCAGCCAGACAGGGGCGGGTGGCTACACCTTC. Its protein is CASSQTGAGGYTF.

The chain links TRBV14 to TRBJ2-5; D remains ambiguous. This CDR3 has 15 amino acids. The germline V gene encodes CDR1 SGHDN and CDR2 FVKESK. The V end lost 4 bases, the J end lost 2 bases, and 14 bases lay between the germline ends. Here the CDR3 reads CASSLGSPFQETQYF. The CDR3 coding sequence is TGTGCCAGCAGCCTTGGTAGCCCCTTTCAAGAGACCCAGTACTTC.

V gene TRBV7-2 combines with J gene TRBJ1-2, with a weak D call TRBD1 (6 bases). Between the trimmed V and J ends, which lost 2 bases and 2 bases, there was a span of 12 bases. The CDR3 loop spans 15 amino acids. CDR1 and CDR2 (germline): SGHTA, FQGNSA. CDR3 nucleotide sequence: TGTGCCAGCAGCTTATTTCCCCAGGGGAACTATGGCTACACCTTC. Its translation is CASSLFPQGNYGYTF.

The chain has TRBV14 and TRBJ1-3, with D perhaps matching TRBD1 (6 bases). Between the trimmed V and J ends, which lost 8 bases and 0 bases, there was a span of 11 bases. CDR3 size: 14 residues. CDR1 and CDR2 from the germline V gene are SGHDN and FVKESK. The CDR3: CASRRGYSGNTIYF. DNA of the CDR3: TGTGCCAGCCGCAGGGGATACTCTGGAAACACCATATATTTT.

V usage is TRBV28 and J usage is TRBJ1-2, with D unresolved. Per the germline V gene, CDR1 is MDHEN and CDR2 is SYDVKM. CDR3 length equals 14 residues. Trimming took 7 bases from V and 1 from J, leaving 13 bases between them. CDR3 sequence (DNA): TGTGCCAGCATAGCGGCAGATTATAACTATGGCTACACCTTC. It codes for CASIAADYNYGYTF.